These 30 T cell receptor beta chains were all obtained from the same sample, sequenced in a study of shared clonotypes between healthy human individuals. Naive CD8 cells lacked CD45RO, underwent positive selection for CCR7 and left out terminally differentiated effector memory CD45RA+ cells. Only in-frame clones appear in the TCRdb table, and some are missing; sequencing was by immunoSEQ multiplex PCR. The sample records 550,000 to 650,000 clones, 95% to 96% being singletons. The source material was naive CD8+ T cells sorted from blood. These receptors came from a woman younger than 45 in good health.

CDR3 amino acids: CACTGVSNEKLFF. For the CDR3, the DNA is TGTGCCTGCACAGGGGTCTCTAATGAAAAACTGTTTTTT. The genes are TRBV19 and TRBJ1-4, with TRBD1 identical over 7 bases. Trimming removed 11 bases from V and 3 bases from J; junction bases left unmatched: 6. CDR3 length: 13 amino acids. The V gene's germline CDR1 is LNHDA and CDR2 SQIVND (reference sequence).

V usage is TRBV4-1 and J usage is TRBJ2-7; no definite D call. Germline V gene data show CDR1 as MGHRA and CDR2 as YSYEKL. V gave up 0 bases and J gave up 3 bases, with 9 bases separating them. The CDR3 length is 14 residues. The CDR3 nucleotides are TGCGCCAGCAGCCAAGACGGCGGACGCTACGAGCAGTACTTC. This codes for CASSQDGGRYEQYF.

The chain has TRBV5-3 and TRBJ2-1; 12 bases are a match to TRBD2. Being an ORF, TRBV5-3 has a function that is uncertain. Unmatched junction bases numbered 7, after V lost 3 bases and J lost 6 bases. The CDR3 consists of 16 residues. The CDR3 sequence is CARSSRLAGVPNEQFF. The CDR3 DNA reads TGTGCCAGAAGCTCGAGACTAGCGGGAGTTCCCAATGAGCAGTTCTTC.

This sequence joins TRBV6-5 and TRBJ2-7; 8 nucleotides line up with TRBD1. Germline values: CDR1 MNHEY, CDR2 SVGAGI. This CDR3 comprises 12 residues. The J segment lost 3 bases and the V segment lost 6 bases, leaving 1 base of the junction unmatched. The CDR3 region has the DNA TGTGCCAGCAGAACAGGGGGCTACGAGCAGTACTTC. Its translation: CASRTGGYEQYF.

The genes are TRBV29-1 and TRBJ2-4; no reliable D call. The V gene lost 7 bases and the J gene lost 1 base, with 14 bases spanning the gap. The germline CDR1 and CDR2 sequences are SQVTM and ANQGSEA. The CDR3 covers 14 residues. CDR3 sequence reads: CSGLSGSAKNIQYF. The CDR3 DNA reads as TGCAGCGGCCTCTCGGGTTCGGCCAAAAACATTCAGTACTTC. The variable domain in full, with the rest retrieved from reference TRBV29-1 and TRBJ2-4, is SAVISQKPSRDICQRGTSLTIQCQVDSQVTMMFWYRQQPGQSLTLIATANQGSEATYESGFVIDKFPISRPNLTFSTLTVSNMSPEDSSIYLCSGLSGSAKNIQYFGAGTRLSVL.

The chain recombines TRBV10-3 with TRBJ1-2; 7 nucleotides match TRBD1. The trim removed 1 base at V and 7 bases at J, leaving 12 bases unmatched. The germline gives CDR1 ENHRY, CDR2 SYGVKD. The CDR3 contains 16 residues. CDR3 in DNA: TGTGCCATCAGTGAGTACGGGACAGTCTATCCCGGTGGCTACACCTTC. It translates to CAISEYGTVYPGGYTF.

This chain connects TRBV29-1 to TRBJ2-1; the D gene is possibly TRBD1 (5 bases). The CDR3 is 14 residues long. With 5 bases removed from V and 9 bases from J, the gap between germline ends came to 20 bases. Per the germline V gene, CDR1 is SQVTM and CDR2 is ANQGSEA. In nucleotides, the CDR3 is TGCAGCGTTCCCCCAGGGTCGGACCGGGCTGAGCAGTTCTTC. Its translation is CSVPPGSDRAEQFF.

This chain uses TRBV7-9 with TRBJ1-2, with D unclear. Germline assignment: CDR1 SEHNR and CDR2 FQNEAQ (reference sequence). V was pared by 1 base and J by 2 bases, with 8 bases between. This CDR3 contains 14 residues. In DNA form, the CDR3 reads TGTGCCAGCAGCTTAGGGTTGCCCAACTATGGCTACACCTTC. It codes for CASSLGLPNYGYTF.

The CDR3 DNA follows: TGTGCCAGCAGCCCGGGACAGGGAGAGTACGAGCAGTACTTC. As protein: CASSPGQGEYEQYF. This chain joins TRBV13 and TRBJ2-7, with 9 bases matching TRBD1. Germline values: CDR1 PRHDT, CDR2 FYEKMQ (reference sequence). The trim removed 5 bases at V and 4 bases at J, leaving 6 bases unmatched. The CDR3 loop spans 14 amino acids.

About this clone itself: Other DNA sequences in the sample encode the same CDR3. The chain joins TRBV9 to TRBJ2-3, with D unclear. With 0 bases removed from V and 4 bases from J, the gap between germline ends came to 3 bases. The CDR3 runs to 12 residues. The germline CDR1 and CDR2 sequences are SGDLS and YYNGEE. CDR3 sequence reads: CASSVDSDTQYF. DNA of the CDR3: TGTGCCAGCAGCGTAGATTCAGATACGCAGTATTTT.

On this clone: Other DNA sequences in the same sample also yield this CDR3. The chain combines TRBV28 with TRBJ1-2, with TRBD1 matching 7 bases. With V trimmed by 6 bases and J by 8 bases, 6 bases remained unmatched. The germline V gene encodes CDR1 MDHEN and CDR2 SYDVKM. The CDR3 sequence is 12 residues long. The CDR3 DNA is TGTGCCAGCAGCCAGGGGGAGGGGGGCTACACCTTC. Amino acid sequence: CASSQGEGGYTF.

The chain has TRBV19 and TRBJ1-1; a weak D match, TRBD1 (6 bases). Germline assignment: CDR1 LNHDA and CDR2 SQIVND (reference sequence). The ends were cut back, 4 bases at V and 1 base at J, with 13 bases in the middle. The CDR3 has 15 residues. This CDR3 reads CASSSSGAPNTEAFF. The CDR3 nucleotides read TGTGCCAGTAGTAGTTCAGGGGCCCCGAACACTGAAGCTTTCTTT.

V usage is TRBV7-9 and J usage is TRBJ2-2; D unresolved. V was cut by 5 bases and J by 2 bases, with 3 bases left in between. CDR1 is SEHNR and CDR2 is FQNEAQ in the germline V gene (reference sequence). There are 12 residues in the CDR3. This CDR3 reads CASSTNTGELFF. CDR3 nucleotides: TGTGCCAGCAGCACAAACACCGGGGAGCTGTTTTTT.

The chain links TRBV13 to TRBJ1-1, with 10 nucleotides matching TRBD1. The ends lost 5 bases at V and 4 bases at J; junction bases unmatched: 13. Germline CDR1 PRHDT, CDR2 FYEKMQ (reference sequence). There are 17 residues in the CDR3. The CDR3 nucleotides read TGTGCCAGCAGCCCAAGACAGGGGGCGGAATGGGGCACTGAAGCTTTCTTT. This gives the protein CASSPRQGAEWGTEAFF.

For this clone: The same CDR3 arises from other DNA sequences in this sample as well. The chain employs TRBV19 and TRBJ1-1; no clear D gene. CDR3 length: 13 amino acids. The germline CDR1 and CDR2 sequences are LNHDA and SQIVND (reference sequence). Trimming left V 3 bases short and J 1 base short, with 6 bases between. This CDR3 reads CASSISANTEAFF. The DNA of the CDR3 is TGTGCCAGTAGTATCTCCGCGAACACTGAAGCTTTCTTT.

V and J are TRBV5-5 and TRBJ2-7; D gene unclear. The CDR3 loop spans 13 amino acids. V was clipped by 4 bases and J by 6 bases, with 14 bases between them. In germline, CDR1 is SGHKS, CDR2 YYEKEE (reference sequence). The CDR3 here is CASSLRPSPEQYF. CDR3 nucleotides: TGTGCCAGCAGCCTACGACCCAGTCCCGAGCAGTACTTC.

The chain recombines TRBV11-2 with TRBJ2-1; 8 nucleotides agree with TRBD2. The J segment lost 3 bases and the V segment lost 1 base, leaving 5 bases of the junction unmatched. Germline V lookup: CDR1 SGHAT, CDR2 FQNNGV. The length of the CDR3 is 16 residues. The CDR3, as DNA: TGTGCCAGCAGCTTAGGAAGCGGGACTAGCTACAATGAGCAGTTCTTC. Amino acids: CASSLGSGTSYNEQFF.

The CDR3 protein is CASSATGTSGRGFHEQYF. CDR3 nucleotide sequence: TGTGCCAGCAGCGCGACCGGGACTAGCGGGAGAGGCTTCCACGAGCAGTACTTC. The chain recombines TRBV9 with TRBJ2-7; 14 bases are a match to TRBD2. The CDR3 sequence is 18 residues long. Germline V gene data show CDR1 as SGDLS and CDR2 as YYNGEE. V lost 3 bases, J lost 5 bases, and 13 bases stayed unmatched.

CDR3 nucleotides: TGCGCCAGCAGCCAAGTTCAGGGGGCGCCTGGCACTGAAGCTTTCTTT. Its translation is CASSQVQGAPGTEAFF. The V call is TRBV4-1, the J call TRBJ1-1; TRBD1 matches at 8 bases. Germline V gene sequence: CDR1 MGHRA, CDR2 YSYEKL. The CDR3 extends over 16 amino acids. J gave up 4 bases and V 1 base, and 8 bases lay outside the gene matches.

The chain recombines TRBV19 with TRBJ2-7, with TRBD2 as a possible D gene (5 bases). Germline V CDR1 and CDR2: LNHDA, SQIVND (reference sequence). Trimming removed 7 bases at V and 2 bases at J, with 18 bases between. CDR3 length: 15 amino acids. CDR3 loop: CASNRPRGPPYEQYF. The CDR3 bases are TGTGCCAGTAATAGGCCACGGGGTCCCCCCTACGAGCAGTACTTC.

The rearrangement links TRBV9 to TRBJ1-2; no clear D gene. This CDR3 contains 12 residues. Trimming stripped 7 bases from V and 0 bases from J, with 7 bases between. Per the germline V gene, CDR1 is SGDLS and CDR2 is YYNGEE. The CDR3 sequence: CASFKANYGYTF. In DNA, the CDR3 is TGTGCCAGCTTTAAAGCTAACTATGGCTACACCTTC.

The chain is built from TRBV27 and TRBJ1-2; the D is unclear. Trimming took off 6 bases at V and 4 bases at J, with 12 bases between the two ends. The CDR3 contains 13 residues. Germline V gene sequence: CDR1 MNHEY, CDR2 SMNVEV (reference sequence). In DNA form, the CDR3 reads TGTGCCAGCAGGAGTAGTAGTTCCTATGGCTACACCTTC. Translation gives CASRSSSSYGYTF.

V and J are TRBV5-5 and TRBJ1-5; 8 nucleotides match TRBD1. The CDR3 has 12 amino acids. CDR1 and CDR2 from the germline V gene are SGHKS and YYEKEE (reference sequence). Losses at the gene ends were 4 bases for V and 7 bases for J; bases not matched to a gene: 1. The CDR3 sequence: CASSRQGQPQHF. DNA for the CDR3: TGTGCCAGCAGCAGACAGGGGCAGCCCCAGCATTTT.

This clone was seen a single time. The chain carries TRBV27 and TRBJ2-1, with D unresolved. CDR3 length: 15 residues. From germline, CDR1 is MNHEY and CDR2 SMNVEV (reference sequence). Trimming pared 0 bases from V and 9 bases from J, leaving 15 bases between. CDR3 protein: CASSLSTSQASEQFF. CDR3 sequence (DNA): TGTGCCAGCAGTTTATCTACGAGCCAGGCGAGTGAGCAGTTCTTC.

This rearrangement joins TRBV6-5 to TRBJ2-1; TRBD2 matches 8 bases. The V gene's germline CDR1 is MNHEY and CDR2 SVGAGI. This CDR3 has 12 amino acids. V gave up 10 bases and J gave up 6 bases; unmatched junction bases: 5. CDR3 nucleotides: TGTGCCAACACCACTAGCGGCAATGAGCAGTTCTTC. As protein: CANTTSGNEQFF.

The CDR3 DNA follows: TGTGCCAGCAGTGAAGATCTAGCGGGATTCACCTACGAGCAGTACTTC. Its protein product is CASSEDLAGFTYEQYF. V usage is TRBV2 and J usage is TRBJ2-7; 9 nucleotides match TRBD2. The CDR3 runs to 16 residues. The germline V gene has CDR1 SNHLY and CDR2 FYNNEI. V shed 1 base and J 2 bases; nucleotides not matched to a gene: 6.

V gene TRBV27 combines with J gene TRBJ2-5; 7 bases map to TRBD2. This CDR3 comprises 16 residues. CDR1 and CDR2 from the germline V gene are MNHEY and SMNVEV (reference sequence). V shed 2 bases, J shed 1 base, and the junction held 7 bases outside the gene matches. The CDR3 spells CASSLDRAGTQETQYF. The CDR3 nucleotides are TGTGCCAGCAGTTTAGATCGAGCGGGGACCCAAGAGACCCAGTACTTC.

V gene TRBV7-8 combines with J gene TRBJ1-1, with a possible D match to TRBD1 (5 bases). The V end lost 8 bases, the J end lost 9 bases, and 13 bases lay between the germline ends. The CDR3 is made up of 11 amino acids. Germline CDR1 and CDR2: SGHVS and FQNEAQ. The CDR3 DNA reads TGTGCCAGCCTGACGGGACCAAAAGCTTTCTTT. Translation gives CASLTGPKAFF. Full variable domain (outside the CDR3, taken from reference TRBV7-8 and TRBJ1-1): GAGVSQSPRYKVAKRGQDVALRCDPISGHVSLFWYQQALGQGPEFLTYFQNEAQLDKSGLPSDRFFAERPEGSVSTLKIQRTQQEDSAVYLCASLTGPKAFFGQGTRLTVV.

The chain links TRBV7-9 to TRBJ1-2, with TRBD1 matching over 7 bases. CDR1 is SEHNR, CDR2 FQNEAQ, per germline (reference sequence). Trimming took 3 bases from V and 8 from J; bases not matched to a gene: 6. CDR3 size: 13 residues. The CDR3 DNA follows: TGTGCCAGCAGCTTGGCCGGGACAGAGGGCTACACCTTC. Its translation: CASSLAGTEGYTF.

V and J are TRBV13 and TRBJ1-1; no clear D gene. The V gene lost 3 bases and the J gene lost 1 base, with 12 bases spanning the gap. CDR3 size: 15 residues. Germline V gene lookup returns CDR1 PRHDT and CDR2 FYEKMQ (reference sequence). The CDR3 loop is CASSFSRVGNTEAFF. As DNA, the CDR3 is TGTGCCAGCAGCTTTTCCCGGGTAGGGAACACTGAAGCTTTCTTT.